This TCR beta chain came from a study of T cell responses to AZD1222 COVID-19 vaccine. Notes on this clone: The antigen remains unidentified.

Study-wide results and caveats: Possibly, clonal diversity was underestimated; donors were largely white British and included more females. Seropositivity was recorded at baseline in only 6 or 7 AZD1222 recipients.

The protocol was immunoSEQ multiplex PCR, while the TCRdb copy is restricted to in-frame clones and leaves out a portion. Altogether about 120,000 clones are present, just over 90% being singletons, with the ten largest covering about 7.1%. The source was peripheral blood, collected on day 0 of AZD1222 vaccination. The TCR sequence derives from an adult in good health.

The CDR3 bases are TGTGCCTCCTCCCTAGGGTGGAACACCGTTTACGAGCAGTACTTC. It codes for CASSLGWNTVYEQYF. The chain combines TRBV9 with TRBJ2-7; D is uncertain. Per the germline V gene, CDR1 is SGDLS and CDR2 is YYNGEE. This CDR3 has 15 residues. V shed 10 bases and J shed 4 bases, with 24 bases lying between them.